The 31 T cell receptor beta chains given below trace back to one sample, sequenced in a study of blood T cell repertoires in COVID-19. The protocol was immunoSEQ multiplex PCR, while the TCRdb copy is restricted to in-frame clones and leaves out a portion. The sample holds 290,000 or so clones; about 87% are singletons and the top ten take about 1.2%. The sequencing input was peripheral blood. The receptors come from a man aged 65 to 79 with acute or convalescent COVID-19.

This rearrangement joins TRBV2 to TRBJ2-7; 12 bases are shared with TRBD2. The ends lost 6 bases at V and 3 bases at J; junction bases unmatched: 6. CDR3 length equals 15 residues. Germline V gene lookup returns CDR1 SNHLY and CDR2 FYNNEI. CDR3 amino acids: CASRPTSGGLYEQYF. CDR3 in DNA: TGTGCCAGCAGACCTACTAGCGGGGGGCTCTACGAGCAGTACTTC.

This chain joins TRBV5-1 and TRBJ1-2; D is perhaps TRBD1 (6 bases). The V and J ends lost 4 bases and 8 bases respectively, with 12 bases between them. The CDR3 sequence is 12 residues long. The germline V gene has CDR1 SGHRS and CDR2 YFSETQ. The CDR3 sequence is CASSPEGGGYTF. CDR3 in DNA: TGCGCCAGCAGCCCTGAAGGGGGAGGCTACACCTTC.

The sample holds a few counts of this clone. V usage is TRBV12-3 or TRBV12-4 and J usage is TRBJ1-2; possibly TRBD1 for D (5 bases). Trimming took off 7 bases at V and 4 bases at J, with 10 bases between the two ends. This CDR3 comprises 12 residues. The CDR3 sequence: CASMQGAYGYTF. CDR3 DNA: TGTGCCAGCATGCAGGGTGCCTATGGCTACACCTTC.

This clone was detected only once. The rearrangement links TRBV19 to TRBJ1-1; 7 positions match TRBD1. The CDR3 runs 16 residues. Germline trimming cut 9 bases from V and 3 bases from J; bases unmatched to any gene: 16. Germline V gene data show CDR1 as LNHDA and CDR2 as SQIVND (reference sequence). For the CDR3, the DNA is TGTGCCAGCAGCTGGCGCCGGGACAGAAGGGACACTGAAGCTTTCTTT. As protein: CASSWRRDRRDTEAFF. Filled out from reference TRBV19 and TRBJ1-1, the complete variable domain reads DGGITQSPKYLFRKEGQNVTLSCEQNLNHDAMYWYRQDPGQGLRLIYYSQIVNDFQKGDIAEGYSVSREKKESFPLTVTSAQKNPTAFYLCASSWRRDRRDTEAFFGQGTRLTVV.

This clone was observed a few times. The rearrangement joins TRBV5-6 to TRBJ2-7, with D unclear. The CDR3 runs to 12 residues. In germline, CDR1 is SGHDT, CDR2 YYEEEE. Trimming cost V 3 bases and J 2 bases, with 6 bases left between them. CDR3 sequence reads: CASSYDTYEQYF. CDR3 DNA sequence: TGTGCCAGCAGCTACGACACCTACGAGCAGTACTTC.

V is TRBV7-8 and J is TRBJ2-3; 8 positions agree with TRBD2. The CDR3 spans 16 residues. V dropped 5 bases and J dropped 0; count of bases not matched to a gene: 7. Germline V lookup: CDR1 SGHVS, CDR2 FQNEAQ. CDR3 in amino acids: CASSLPTSASTDTQYF. The CDR3 DNA is TGTGCCAGCAGCCTCCCGACTAGCGCTAGCACAGATACGCAGTATTTT.

This clone was picked up one time. This chain joins TRBV12-3 or TRBV12-4 and TRBJ2-1, with TRBD2 matching 8 bases. Losses at the gene ends were 5 bases for V and 7 bases for J; bases not matched to a gene: 4. The CDR3 covers 13 residues. As DNA, the CDR3 is TGTGCCAGCAGTCGGGGGGGGCAGAATGAGCAGTTCTTC. Translating gives CASSRGGQNEQFF.

The rearrangement uses TRBV12-3 or TRBV12-4 and TRBJ1-5; D call uncertain. CDR3 length equals 13 residues. Trimming shortened V by 5 bases and J by 7 bases, and 12 bases separated the two germline ends. The CDR3 coding sequence is TGTGCCAGCAGTGCTCGGGTGTCCCAGCCCCAGCATTTT. It codes for CASSARVSQPQHF.

This rearrangement joins TRBV2 to TRBJ2-7; 7 nucleotides match TRBD2. The CDR3 extends over 13 amino acids. The V and J ends lost 7 bases and 6 bases, in that order; junction bases with no gene match: 9. CDR1 and CDR2 from the germline V gene are SNHLY and FYNNEI. The CDR3 DNA follows: TGTGCCAGCATTTTTCGCGGGAGTTTCGAGCAGTACTTC. Protein product: CASIFRGSFEQYF.

V usage is TRBV6-5 and J usage is TRBJ2-1, with D tentatively TRBD1 (6 bases). Trimming cost V 2 bases and J 4 bases, with 9 bases left between them. The CDR3 consists of 14 residues. Per germline, CDR1 MNHEY and CDR2 SVGAGI. CDR3 residues: CASSYDRLYNEQFF. CDR3 sequence (DNA): TGTGCCAGCAGTTACGACAGGCTATACAATGAGCAGTTCTTC.

The gene calls are TRBV5-6 and TRBJ2-3; tentatively, D is TRBD2 (6 bases). This CDR3 comprises 16 residues. Germline V CDR1 and CDR2: SGHDT, YYEEEE. The V end was cut by 3 bases, the J end by 1 base, with 15 bases between. This CDR3 reads CASSSNPGLGTDTQYF. The CDR3 nucleotides are TGTGCCAGCAGCTCCAATCCGGGACTCGGCACAGATACGCAGTATTTT.

The V call is TRBV7-6, the J call TRBJ2-7, with TRBD1 matching over 7 bases. V gave up 4 bases and J gave up 7 bases; unmatched junction bases: 10. The germline V gene has CDR1 SGHVS and CDR2 FNYEAQ. This CDR3 has 14 amino acids. CDR3 nucleotides: TGTGCCAGCAGCTACGGAACAGGGGTTTGGGAGCAGTACTTC. Its translation: CASSYGTGVWEQYF.

This sequence joins TRBV29-1 and TRBJ1-2, with D unresolved. The CDR3 totals 12 residues. Germline lookup yields CDR1 SQVTM and CDR2 ANQGSEA. V was clipped by 4 bases and J by 8 bases, with 14 bases between them. CDR3 sequence: CSVAWEIGGYTF. In DNA, the CDR3 is TGCAGCGTTGCTTGGGAGATTGGCGGCTACACCTTC.

This clone was counted a few times. The rearrangement uses TRBV27 and TRBJ1-2; maybe TRBD1 (5 bases). With 1 base removed from V and 4 bases from J, the gap between germline ends came to 13 bases. The CDR3 sequence is 15 residues long. Germline V lookup: CDR1 MNHEY, CDR2 SMNVEV (reference sequence). The CDR3 region has the DNA TGTGCCAGCAGTTTATATCAGGGTTGGGGCTATGGCTACACCTTC. Its translation: CASSLYQGWGYGYTF.

In its sample, this clone is large. The chain combines TRBV6-1 with TRBJ2-7, with a weak D call TRBD2 (6 bases). CDR3 length: 14 residues. The ends were cut back, 3 bases at V and 6 bases at J, with 15 bases in the middle. CDR1 MNHNS and CDR2 SASEGT come from the germline V gene. Here the CDR3 reads CASSDGVSGGEQYF. In DNA, the CDR3 is TGTGCCAGCAGTGATGGGGTGTCCGGGGGCGAGCAGTACTTC.

The chain recombines TRBV18 with TRBJ1-4; no clear D gene. Trimming pared 1 base from V and 5 bases from J, leaving 8 bases between. Germline CDR1 KGHSH, CDR2 LQKENI. The CDR3 spans 14 residues. The CDR3 DNA follows: TGTGCCAGCTCACCACTAGGAGGCAATGAAAAACTGTTTTTT. Its translation is CASSPLGGNEKLFF.

This clone has a handful of counts. The chain employs TRBV2 and TRBJ2-5; TRBD2 aligns across 10 bases. J was trimmed by 3 bases and V by 6 bases; bases with no gene match: 10. The germline V gene encodes CDR1 SNHLY and CDR2 FYNNEI. The CDR3 is made up of 16 amino acids. CDR3 in amino acids: CASRARAGGNKETQYF. CDR3 sequence (DNA): TGTGCCAGCAGGGCCAGAGCGGGGGGGAATAAAGAGACCCAGTACTTC.

V is TRBV4-1 and J is TRBJ2-2, with a possible D match to TRBD2 (7 bases). V was pared by 0 bases and J by 8 bases, with 19 bases between. The CDR3 is made up of 17 amino acids. Germline V gene data show CDR1 as MGHRA and CDR2 as YSYEKL. The CDR3, as DNA: TGCGCCAGCAGCCAAGAGCCCGGCGGGGGCCGTATGGGGGAGCTGTTTTTT. It encodes CASSQEPGGGRMGELFF.

The V and J genes are TRBV3-1 (or the pseudogene TRBV3-2) and TRBJ1-1; the D is unclear. The germline CDR1 and CDR2 sequences are LGHDT and YNNKEL (reference sequence). Trimming left V 1 base short and J 1 base short, with 7 bases between. The CDR3 covers 14 residues. The CDR3 is CASSQVSTNTEAFF. In DNA form, the CDR3 reads TGTGCCAGCAGCCAAGTTAGCACGAACACTGAAGCTTTCTTT.

The V and J genes are TRBV6-5 and TRBJ2-2; 7 positions match TRBD1. The CDR3 extends over 14 amino acids. The J segment lost 3 bases and the V segment lost 6 bases, leaving 4 bases of the junction unmatched. Germline CDR1 MNHEY, CDR2 SVGAGI. The CDR3 is CASSVGQYTGELFF. In DNA form, the CDR3 reads TGTGCCAGCAGCGTGGGACAGTACACCGGGGAGCTGTTTTTT.

The V and J genes are TRBV6-2 or TRBV6-3 and TRBJ2-3, with TRBD1 as a possible D gene (5 bases). The germline CDR1 and CDR2 sequences are MNHEY and SVGEGT. Trimming stripped 4 bases from V and 6 bases from J, with 23 bases between. The length of the CDR3 is 17 residues. CDR3 nucleotide sequence: TGTGCCAGCAGTTCCCTACCGTACAGGATTACCCGGGATACGCAGTATTTT. Translation: CASSSLPYRITRDTQYF.

V gene TRBV7-9 combines with J gene TRBJ2-2; 9 bases are shared with TRBD2. This CDR3 contains 13 residues. CDR1 SEHNR and CDR2 FQNEAQ come from the germline V gene (reference sequence). J gave up 5 bases and V 8 bases, and 3 bases lay outside the gene matches. CDR3: CASGAGGTGELFF. DNA of the CDR3: TGTGCCAGCGGCGCGGGAGGGACCGGGGAGCTGTTTTTT.

The chain joins TRBV3-1 (or the pseudogene TRBV3-2) to TRBJ1-5; D not resolved. V was shortened by 4 bases and J by 0 bases, with 10 bases between the two germline ends. Germline values: CDR1 LGHDT, CDR2 YNNKEL (reference sequence). CDR3 size: 15 residues. For the CDR3, the DNA is TGTGCCAGCAGCCGGGGAGGTGATAGCAATCAGCCCCAGCATTTT. It codes for CASSRGGDSNQPQHF.

This sequence joins TRBV27 and TRBJ1-3; maybe TRBD1 (6 bases). Deletions cut 6 bases from V and 0 bases from J, with 21 bases between. The CDR3 spans 18 residues. Germline V lookup: CDR1 MNHEY, CDR2 SMNVEV (reference sequence). The CDR3 DNA reads as TGTGCCAGCAGCTCCCTAAGGGGGGGGGCATTCTCTGGAAACACCATATATTTT. Translating gives CASSSLRGGAFSGNTIYF.

The J gene is TRBJ2-2, the V gene TRBV6-2 or TRBV6-3; 8 bases line up with TRBD2. There are 17 residues in the CDR3. Germline V gene sequence: CDR1 MNHEY, CDR2 SVGEGT. V was pared by 4 bases and J by 0 bases, with 7 bases of the junction left unmatched. This chain's CDR3 is CASSFTPGLANTGELFF. For the CDR3, the DNA is TGTGCCAGCAGTTTCACCCCGGGACTAGCGAACACCGGGGAGCTGTTTTTT.

This clone has just a few counts. The chain is built from TRBV6-2 or TRBV6-3 and TRBJ2-7, with a possible D match to TRBD2 (5 bases). V gave up 6 bases and J gave up 7 bases, with 19 bases separating them. The CDR3 has 14 amino acids. Germline V gives CDR1 MNHEY, CDR2 SVGEGT. Written as DNA, the CDR3 is TGTGCCAGCAGACCTCGCGGGTCCGTCTGGGAGCAGTACTTC. It translates to CASRPRGSVWEQYF.

The chain recombines TRBV19 with TRBJ2-7; the D is unclear. The V gene's germline CDR1 is LNHDA and CDR2 SQIVND (reference sequence). CDR3 length: 14 residues. Deletions cut 3 bases from V and 0 bases from J, with 9 bases between. The CDR3 region is CASSISQLSYEQYF. CDR3 coding DNA: TGTGCCAGTAGTATTTCCCAACTCTCCTACGAGCAGTACTTC.

This rearrangement joins TRBV18 to TRBJ1-3; D ambiguous. Trimming cost V 3 bases and J 4 bases, with 10 bases left between them. CDR1 and CDR2 (germline): KGHSH, LQKENI. The CDR3 runs to 14 residues. CDR3 loop: CASSPPTLGNTIYF. Here the CDR3 DNA reads TGTGCCAGCTCACCCCCAACTCTCGGAAACACCATATATTTT.

This clone has just a few counts. The chain employs TRBV19 and TRBJ2-7; D may be TRBD2 (6 bases). Trimming removed 5 bases from V and 6 bases from J, with 8 bases in between. Germline CDR1 is LNHDA and CDR2 is SQIVND (reference sequence). CDR3 length: 11 residues. The CDR3 sequence is CASSLGGEQYF. The CDR3 nucleotides read TGTGCCAGTAGTCTGGGGGGCGAGCAGTACTTC.

The J gene is TRBJ2-3, the V gene TRBV19; 9 bases map to TRBD2. V dropped 6 bases and J dropped 6; count of bases not matched to a gene: 13. The CDR3 spans 16 residues. From germline, CDR1 is LNHDA and CDR2 SQIVND (reference sequence). The CDR3: CASSPERRGGRDTQYF. CDR3 coding DNA: TGTGCCAGTAGCCCCGAGCGGCGGGGGGGCCGTGATACGCAGTATTTT.

This chain joins TRBV4-2 and TRBJ2-2; 9 bases map to TRBD2. Germline V gene sequence: CDR1 LGHNA, CDR2 YNFKEQ. The CDR3 extends over 15 amino acids. V gave up 4 bases and J gave up 9 bases; unmatched junction bases: 9. CDR3 sequence (DNA): TGTGCCAGCAGCCCTCTGACTAGCGGAAATCGGGAGCTGTTTTTT. It translates to CASSPLTSGNRELFF.